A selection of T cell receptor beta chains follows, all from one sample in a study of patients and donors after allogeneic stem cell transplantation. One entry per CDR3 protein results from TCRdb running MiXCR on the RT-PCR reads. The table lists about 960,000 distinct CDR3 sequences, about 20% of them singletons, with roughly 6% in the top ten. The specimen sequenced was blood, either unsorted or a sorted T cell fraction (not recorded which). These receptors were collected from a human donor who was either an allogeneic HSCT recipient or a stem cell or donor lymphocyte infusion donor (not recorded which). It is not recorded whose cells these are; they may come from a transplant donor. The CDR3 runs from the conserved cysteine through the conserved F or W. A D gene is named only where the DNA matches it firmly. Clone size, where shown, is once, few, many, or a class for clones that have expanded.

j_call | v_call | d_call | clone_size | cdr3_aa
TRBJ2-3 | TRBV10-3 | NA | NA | CAIGASGTDTQYF
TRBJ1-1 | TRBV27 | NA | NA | CASSVRARTEAFF
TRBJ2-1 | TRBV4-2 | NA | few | CASSQPLEGNEQFF
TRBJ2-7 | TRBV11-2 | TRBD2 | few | CASSPRTTSGSRYEQYF
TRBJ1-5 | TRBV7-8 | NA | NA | CASSLGAGRPQHF
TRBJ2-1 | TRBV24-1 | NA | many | CATSANHWEQFF
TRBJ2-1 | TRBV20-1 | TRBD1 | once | CSARGTGGHNEQFF
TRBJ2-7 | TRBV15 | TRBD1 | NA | CATSKGTGYEQYF
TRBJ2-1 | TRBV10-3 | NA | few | CAIRPSEYSYNEQFF
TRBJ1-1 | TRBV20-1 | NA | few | CSEEGSTEAFF
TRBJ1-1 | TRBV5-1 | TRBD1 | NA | CASSFDRVTNTEAFF
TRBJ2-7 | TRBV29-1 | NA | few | CSAGGAEQYF
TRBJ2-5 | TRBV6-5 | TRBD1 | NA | CASSYGGRGQETQYF
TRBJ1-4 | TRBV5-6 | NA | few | CASSLLIGLTTNEKLFF
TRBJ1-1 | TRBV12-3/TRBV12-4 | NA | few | CASFRWEPGAFF
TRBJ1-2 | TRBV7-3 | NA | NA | CASSLDGRGYTF
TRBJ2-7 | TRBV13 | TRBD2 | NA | CASSLRLADLNSYEQYF
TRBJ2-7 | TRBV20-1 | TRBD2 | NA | CSARDPRTSGHYEQYF
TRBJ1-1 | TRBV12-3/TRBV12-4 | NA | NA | CASSPDRGGTENTEAFF
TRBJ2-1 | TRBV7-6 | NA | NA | CASSSRASYNEQFF